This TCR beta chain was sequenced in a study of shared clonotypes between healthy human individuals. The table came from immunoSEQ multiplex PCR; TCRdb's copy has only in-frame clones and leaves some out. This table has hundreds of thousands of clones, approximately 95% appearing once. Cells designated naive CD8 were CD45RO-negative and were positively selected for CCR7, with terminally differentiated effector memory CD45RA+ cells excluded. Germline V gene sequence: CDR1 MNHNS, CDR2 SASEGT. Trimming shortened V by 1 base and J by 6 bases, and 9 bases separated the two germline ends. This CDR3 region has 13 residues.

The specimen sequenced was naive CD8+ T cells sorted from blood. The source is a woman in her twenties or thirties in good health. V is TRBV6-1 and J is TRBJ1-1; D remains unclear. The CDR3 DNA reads TGTGCCAGCAGTGAAGGTTGGCCTGCTGAAGCTTTCTTT. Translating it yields CASSEGWPAEAFF.